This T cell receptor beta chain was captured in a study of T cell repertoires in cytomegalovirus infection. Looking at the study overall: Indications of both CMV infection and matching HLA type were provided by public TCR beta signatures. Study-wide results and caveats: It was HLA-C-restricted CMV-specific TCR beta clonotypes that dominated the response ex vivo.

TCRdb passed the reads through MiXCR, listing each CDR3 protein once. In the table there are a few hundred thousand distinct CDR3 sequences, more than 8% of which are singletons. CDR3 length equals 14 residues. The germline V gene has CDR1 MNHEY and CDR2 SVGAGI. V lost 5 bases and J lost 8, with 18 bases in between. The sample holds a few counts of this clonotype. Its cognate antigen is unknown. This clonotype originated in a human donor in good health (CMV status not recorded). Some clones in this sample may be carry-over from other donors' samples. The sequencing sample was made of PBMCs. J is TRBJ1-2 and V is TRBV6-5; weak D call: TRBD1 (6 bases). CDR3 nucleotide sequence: TGTGCCAGCAGTACCCCGGGGCAGGGGAAAGGCTACACCTTC. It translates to CASSTPGQGKGYTF.